A selection of T cell receptor beta chains follows, all from one sample in a study of cytomegalovirus exposure and HLA in healthy donors. Generated by immunoSEQ multiplex PCR, the TCRdb table keeps only in-frame clones and is missing some. The sample has 55,000 to 80,000 clones; 60% to 80% are singletons. The sequenced sample was PBMCs. These receptors all come from a woman in her thirties or forties in good health and CMV-seropositive. The CDR3 runs from the conserved cysteine through the conserved F or W. The D gene is left open where the match is weak. Not all rows give a size; the values are once, few, many and, for expanded clones, a class.

J	D	V	size	DNA	CDR3
TRBJ1-5	NA	TRBV30	NA	TGTGCCTGGAGTGTACCGGGCAGGATGGGAGATCAGCCCCAGCATTTT	CAWSVPGRMGDQPQHF
TRBJ2-1	TRBD1	TRBV5-1	once	TGCGCCAGCCTACCCCGAGGGGGACAGGCGTTTGGAAATGAGCAGTTCTTC	CASLPRGGQAFGNEQFF
TRBJ2-7	TRBD1	TRBV7-8	NA	TGTGCCAGCAGCTTAGCGCGATTCGGGACAGGGCAATACGAGCAGTACTTC	CASSLARFGTGQYEQYF
TRBJ1-2	NA	TRBV6-1	NA	TGTGCCAGCAGTTGGCTAGGTGGCTACACCTTC	CASSWLGGYTF
TRBJ1-1	TRBD1	TRBV9	NA	TGTGCCAGCAGCGTAGGTGTTAGGGGGCTGACGAACACTGAAGCTTTCTTT	CASSVGVRGLTNTEAFF
TRBJ2-7	NA	TRBV5-1	NA	TGCGCCAGCAGCCCGGCGGCCGCTAGCTCCTACGAGCAGTACTTC	CASSPAAASSYEQYF
TRBJ1-2	TRBD1	TRBV7-9	NA	TGTGCCAGCAGCTTATCCCAGGGGGCCTTTAACTATGGCTACACCTTC	CASSLSQGAFNYGYTF
TRBJ2-7	NA	TRBV6-1	NA	TGTGCCAGCAGTGAAGCGGGGGGGGCTCTCGAGCAGTACTTC	CASSEAGGALEQYF
TRBJ1-5	TRBD1	TRBV4-2	NA	TGTGCCAGCGGGACAGGGGGCGAGCAGCCCCAGCATTTT	CASGTGGEQPQHF
TRBJ2-1	TRBD2	TRBV4-2	NA	TGTGCCAGCAGCCTTAGCGGGGATGCGCAGCGTGAGCAGTTCTTC	CASSLSGDAQREQFF
TRBJ1-2	NA	TRBV11-2	few	TGTGCCAGCAGCTTAGATGGACAGCACTATGGCTACACCTTC	CASSLDGQHYGYTF
TRBJ1-1	TRBD1	TRBV11-3	NA	TGTGCCAGCAGCGCCGGGACAGGGAGTTTCAACACTGAAGCTTTCTTT	CASSAGTGSFNTEAFF
TRBJ2-7	TRBD2	TRBV28	NA	TGTGCCAGCAGAGTTAGCGGGGGGGTAGGCGAGCAGTACTTC	CASRVSGGVGEQYF
TRBJ2-7	TRBD2	TRBV5-4	NA	TGTGCCAGCAGCCCCGGGGGGGACGGATCCTACGAGCAGTACTTC	CASSPGGDGSYEQYF
TRBJ1-3	NA	TRBV2	NA	TGTGCCAGCACTGGATTCTCGGGGGGAAACACCATATATTTT	CASTGFSGGNTIYF
TRBJ2-7	TRBD1	TRBV5-1	once	TGCGCCAGCAGCTTGGCCGGGACAGGGGCCTACGAGCAGTACTTC	CASSLAGTGAYEQYF
TRBJ1-1	TRBD1	TRBV10-1	NA	TGCGCCAGCAGTGAGCGGTCGGCAGGGGGCGCCTACACTGAAGCTTTCTTT	CASSERSAGGAYTEAFF
TRBJ1-1	TRBD1	TRBV9	NA	TGTGCCAGCAGCAGCGCAGGGGGTGGTGTCACTGAAGCTTTCTTT	CASSSAGGGVTEAFF
TRBJ1-2	NA	TRBV7-9	NA	TGTTCCAGCAGCTTTGACACCAGTGGCTACACCTTC	CSSSFDTSGYTF
TRBJ1-2	NA	TRBV4-1	NA	TGCGCCAGCAGCCAAGAGGGGAGGGGGAGAGGCTACACCTTC	CASSQEGRGRGYTF
TRBJ1-1	TRBD1	TRBV29-1	NA	TGCAGCGTTGGGGGGACAGTTGAAGCTTTCTTT	CSVGGTVEAFF
TRBJ2-3	NA	TRBV6-1	NA	TGTGCCAGCCCGCGGGGTCCCTTCGGCACAGATACGCAGTATTTT	CASPRGPFGTDTQYF
TRBJ2-2	NA	TRBV7-8	NA	TGTGCCAGCAGCTTAGCCAGCACCGGGGAGCTGTTTTTT	CASSLASTGELFF
TRBJ2-5	TRBD2	TRBV29-1	NA	TGCAGCGTTGTGCGGGGGTATGAAGAGACCCAGTACTTC	CSVVRGYEETQYF
TRBJ1-2	TRBD1	TRBV27	NA	TGTGCCAGCAGTTTCGACAGGGGGAATGGCTACACCTTC	CASSFDRGNGYTF
TRBJ2-7	NA	TRBV10-2	NA	TGCGCCAGTAGCTCGGGGGTAGTCTCCTACGAGCAGTACTTC	CASSSGVVSYEQYF
TRBJ2-7	TRBD2	TRBV7-2	NA	TGTGCCAGCAGCTTAGTAGCGGGGGAGGACTACGAGCAGTACTTC	CASSLVAGEDYEQYF
TRBJ1-4	TRBD1	TRBV30	once	TGTGCCTGGAGGCTAACAGGGGGAACTAATGAAAAACTGTTTTTT	CAWRLTGGTNEKLFF
TRBJ1-2	NA	TRBV4-3	once	TGCGCCAGCAGCCAAGATCGGAACAGTAACTATGGCTACACCTTC	CASSQDRNSNYGYTF
TRBJ2-7	NA	TRBV11-2	once	TGTGCCAGCAGCTTACTAGGAACGGGTTTCTACGAGCAGTACTTC	CASSLLGTGFYEQYF
TRBJ1-2	NA	TRBV5-6	NA	TGTGCCAGCAGACGTGAGGGGGTAAACTATGGCTACACCTTC	CASRREGVNYGYTF
TRBJ1-1	TRBD1	TRBV19	few	TGTGCCAGTAGTAGGGGACAGGGTATCGCTGAAGCTTTCTTT	CASSRGQGIAEAFF
TRBJ1-4	NA	TRBV5-6	NA	TGTGCCAGCAGCTTGCCGGGGAGGAGGGATGAAAAACTGTTTTTT	CASSLPGRRDEKLFF
TRBJ2-7	NA	TRBV10-1	NA	TGCGCCAGCAGTGAGTCGTGGGGCGCAGGGCAGTACTTC	CASSESWGAGQYF
TRBJ1-4	NA	TRBV27	NA	TGTGCCAGCAGAGCTGGATGGGTGAGGAAGGAAAAACTGTTTTTT	CASRAGWVRKEKLFF
TRBJ2-3	NA	TRBV4-2	NA	TGTGCCAGCAGCCAAGGAGGGGGGGAGGCAGATACGCAGTATTTT	CASSQGGGEADTQYF
TRBJ2-1	NA	TRBV7-9	NA	TGTGCCAGCAGCTTAGGGGGGCACAATGAGCAGTTCTTC	CASSLGGHNEQFF
TRBJ2-1	TRBD2	TRBV7-2	NA	TGTGCCAGCAGCTTACAATGGCTAGCGGGGGGGCATAATGAGCAGTTCTTC	CASSLQWLAGGHNEQFF
TRBJ1-3	NA	TRBV5-1	NA	TGCGCCAGCAGCTTGGCCGCGAGCTCTGGAAACACCATATATTTT	CASSLAASSGNTIYF
TRBJ2-3	NA	TRBV6-6	NA	TGTGCCAGCAGTTATAGGGGGGGGAGTACAGATACGCAGTATTTT	CASSYRGGSTDTQYF
TRBJ2-1	TRBD1	TRBV7-3	few	TGTGCCAGCAGCTTAAAGGCGAAGGGCCCGGGACAGGGTCGCAATGAGCAGTTCTTC	CASSLKAKGPGQGRNEQFF
TRBJ2-5	TRBD1	TRBV27	NA	TGTGCCAGCAGTTTATTCGGGACAGGGGAGACCCAGTACTTC	CASSLFGTGETQYF
TRBJ2-2	NA	TRBV18	NA	TGTGCCAGCTCACCGGGACAAATAAACACCGGGGAGCTGTTTTTT	CASSPGQINTGELFF
TRBJ1-2	NA	TRBV5-7	NA	TGTGCCAGCAGCCCTTCTCGGCGGGGAGGCTACACCTTC	CASSPSRRGGYTF
TRBJ2-7	NA	TRBV5-1	NA	TGCGCCAGCAGCTCCACAGGGACCTCCTACGAGCAGTACTTC	CASSSTGTSYEQYF
TRBJ1-1	TRBD1	TRBV4-1	NA	TGCGCCAGCAGCCAAAACCAGGGGGAGAACACTGAAGCTTTCTTT	CASSQNQGENTEAFF
TRBJ1-1	NA	TRBV5-1	NA	TGCGCCAGCAGCTTGGGGGGAGTGGGGAACACTGAAGCTTTCTTT	CASSLGGVGNTEAFF
TRBJ1-5	TRBD1	TRBV27	NA	TGTGCCAGCAGTTTACAAAGAGACAGGGATCAGCCCCAGCATTTT	CASSLQRDRDQPQHF